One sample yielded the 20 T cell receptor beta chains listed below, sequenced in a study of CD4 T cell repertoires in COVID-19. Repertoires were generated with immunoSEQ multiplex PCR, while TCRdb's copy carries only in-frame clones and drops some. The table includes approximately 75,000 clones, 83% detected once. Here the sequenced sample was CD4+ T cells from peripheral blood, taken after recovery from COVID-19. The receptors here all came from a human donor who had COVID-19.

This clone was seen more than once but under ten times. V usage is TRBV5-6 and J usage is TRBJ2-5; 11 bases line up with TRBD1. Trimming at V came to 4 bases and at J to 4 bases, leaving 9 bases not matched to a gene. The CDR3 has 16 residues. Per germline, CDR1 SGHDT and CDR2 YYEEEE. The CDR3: CASSPGTGGPGETQYF. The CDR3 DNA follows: TGTGCCAGCAGCCCCGGGACAGGGGGACCAGGAGAGACCCAGTACTTC.

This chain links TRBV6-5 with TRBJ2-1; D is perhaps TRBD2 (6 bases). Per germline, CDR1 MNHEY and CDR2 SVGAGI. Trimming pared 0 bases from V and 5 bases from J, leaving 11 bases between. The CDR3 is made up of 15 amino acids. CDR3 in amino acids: CASSYSRGIHNEQFF. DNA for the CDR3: TGTGCCAGCAGTTACTCCCGGGGGATACACAATGAGCAGTTCTTC.

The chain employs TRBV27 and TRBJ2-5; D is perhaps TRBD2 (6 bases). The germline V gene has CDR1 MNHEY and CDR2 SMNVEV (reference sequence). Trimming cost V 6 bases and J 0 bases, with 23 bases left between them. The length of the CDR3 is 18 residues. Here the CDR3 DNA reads TGTGCCAGCAGGTTCTCTGGAGGGACGGGTCTGTACCAAGAGACCCAGTACTTC. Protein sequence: CASRFSGGTGLYQETQYF.

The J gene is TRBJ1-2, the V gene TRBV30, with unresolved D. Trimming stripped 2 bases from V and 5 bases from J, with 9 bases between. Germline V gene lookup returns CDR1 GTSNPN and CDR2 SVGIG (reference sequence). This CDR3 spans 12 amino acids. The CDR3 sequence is CAWSPGEYGYTF. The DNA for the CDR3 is TGTGCCTGGAGTCCCGGGGAATATGGCTACACCTTC. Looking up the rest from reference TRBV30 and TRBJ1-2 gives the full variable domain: SQTIHQWPATLVQPVGSPLSLECTVEGTSNPNLYWYRQAAGRGLQLLFYSVGIGQISSEVPQNLSASRPQDRQFILSSKKLLLSDSGFYLCAWSPGEYGYTFGSGTRLTVV.

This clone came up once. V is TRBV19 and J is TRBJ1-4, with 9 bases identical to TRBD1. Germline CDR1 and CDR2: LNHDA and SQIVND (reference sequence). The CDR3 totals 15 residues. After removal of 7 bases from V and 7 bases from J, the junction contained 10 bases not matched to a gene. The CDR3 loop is CASKPLTGGLEKLFF. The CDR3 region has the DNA TGTGCCAGTAAACCCCTAACAGGGGGCCTTGAAAAACTGTTTTTT.

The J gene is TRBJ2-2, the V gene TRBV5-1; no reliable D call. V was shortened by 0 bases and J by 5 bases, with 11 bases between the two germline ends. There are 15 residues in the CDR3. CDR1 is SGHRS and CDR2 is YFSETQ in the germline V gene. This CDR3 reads CASSLASAWTGELFF. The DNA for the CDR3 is TGCGCCAGCAGCTTGGCCTCTGCGTGGACCGGGGAGCTGTTTTTT.

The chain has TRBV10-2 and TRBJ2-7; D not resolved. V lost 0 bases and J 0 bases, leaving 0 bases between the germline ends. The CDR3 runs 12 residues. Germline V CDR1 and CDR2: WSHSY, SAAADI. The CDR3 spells CASSESSYEQYF. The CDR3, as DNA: TGCGCCAGCAGTGAGTCCTCCTACGAGCAGTACTTC.

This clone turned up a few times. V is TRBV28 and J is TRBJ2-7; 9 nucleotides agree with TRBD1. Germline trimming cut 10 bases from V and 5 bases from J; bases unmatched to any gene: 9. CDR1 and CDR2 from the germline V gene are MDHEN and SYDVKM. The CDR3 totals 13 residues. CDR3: CAIRGTGINEQYF. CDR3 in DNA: TGTGCCATCAGGGGGACAGGGATCAACGAGCAGTACTTC.

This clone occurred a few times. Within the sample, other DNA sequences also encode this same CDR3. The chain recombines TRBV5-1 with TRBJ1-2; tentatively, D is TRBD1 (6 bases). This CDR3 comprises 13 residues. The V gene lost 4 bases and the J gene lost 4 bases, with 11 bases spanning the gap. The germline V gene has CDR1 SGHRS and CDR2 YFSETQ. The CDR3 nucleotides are TGCGCCAGCAGCACCGGGGGCCCCTATGGCTACACCTTC. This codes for CASSTGGPYGYTF.

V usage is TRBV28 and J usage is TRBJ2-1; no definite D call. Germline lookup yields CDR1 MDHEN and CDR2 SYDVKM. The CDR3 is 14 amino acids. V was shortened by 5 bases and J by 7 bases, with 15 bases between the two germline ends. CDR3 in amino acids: CASSLPSPRNEQFF. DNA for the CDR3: TGTGCCAGCAGTCTCCCCTCTCCGAGGAATGAGCAGTTCTTC. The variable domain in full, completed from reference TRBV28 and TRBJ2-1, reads DVKVTQSSRYLVKRTGEKVFLECVQDMDHENMFWYRQDPGLGLRLIYFSYDVKMKEKGDIPEGYSVSREKKERFSLILESASTNQTSMYLCASSLPSPRNEQFFGPGTRLTVL.

CDR3 amino acids: CASSLALAGADTQYF. CDR3 bases: TGTGCCAGCAGTTTAGCCCTAGCGGGGGCGGATACGCAGTATTTT. J is TRBJ2-3 and V is TRBV28, with 10 bases aligning to TRBD2. From germline, CDR1 is MDHEN and CDR2 SYDVKM. The CDR3 has 15 amino acids. With V trimmed by 2 bases and J by 6 bases, 5 bases remained unmatched.

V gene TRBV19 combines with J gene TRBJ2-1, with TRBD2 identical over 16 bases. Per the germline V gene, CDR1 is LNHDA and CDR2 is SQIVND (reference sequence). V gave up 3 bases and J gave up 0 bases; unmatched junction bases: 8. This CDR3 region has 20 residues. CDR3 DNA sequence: TGTGCCAGTAGTATGGGGACTAGCGGGAGGGTCTACCTCTCCTACAATGAGCAGTTCTTC. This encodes CASSMGTSGRVYLSYNEQFF.

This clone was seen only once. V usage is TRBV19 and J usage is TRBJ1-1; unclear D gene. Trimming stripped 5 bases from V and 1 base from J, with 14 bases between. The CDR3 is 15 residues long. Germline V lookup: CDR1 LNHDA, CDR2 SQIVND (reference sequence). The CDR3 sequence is CASSSYSVGNTEAFF. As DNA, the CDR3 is TGTGCCAGTAGTTCCTACTCGGTTGGGAACACTGAAGCTTTCTTT. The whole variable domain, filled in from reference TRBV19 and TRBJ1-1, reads DGGITQSPKYLFRKEGQNVTLSCEQNLNHDAMYWYRQDPGQGLRLIYYSQIVNDFQKGDIAEGYSVSREKKESFPLTVTSAQKNPTAFYLCASSSYSVGNTEAFFGQGTRLTVV.

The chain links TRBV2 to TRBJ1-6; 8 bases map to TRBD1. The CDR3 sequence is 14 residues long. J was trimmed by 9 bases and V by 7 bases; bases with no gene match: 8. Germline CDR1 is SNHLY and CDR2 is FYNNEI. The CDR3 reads CASIDRGSGSPLHF. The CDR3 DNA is TGTGCCAGCATCGACAGGGGATCGGGTTCACCCCTCCACTTT. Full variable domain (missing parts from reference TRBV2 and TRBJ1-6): EPEVTQTPSHQVTQMGQEVILRCVPISNHLYFYWYRQILGQKVEFLVSFYNNEISEKSEIFDDQFSVERPDGSNFTLKIRSTKLEDSAMYFCASIDRGSGSPLHFGNGTRLTVT.

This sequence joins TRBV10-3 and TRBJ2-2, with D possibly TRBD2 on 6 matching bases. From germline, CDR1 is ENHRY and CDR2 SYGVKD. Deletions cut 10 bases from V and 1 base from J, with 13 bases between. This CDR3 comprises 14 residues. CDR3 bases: TGTGCCACTCTAGACGGGGGGAACACCGGGGAGCTGTTTTTT. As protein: CATLDGGNTGELFF.

The CDR3 bases are TGTGCCAGCAGTTTATTCGGGACAGGGGGGTCAGAGACCCAGTACTTC. This sequence encodes CASSLFGTGGSETQYF. The chain couples TRBV28 to TRBJ2-5; 11 nucleotides agree with TRBD1. With V trimmed by 1 base and J by 4 bases, 5 bases remained unmatched. Per germline, CDR1 MDHEN and CDR2 SYDVKM. The CDR3 has 16 amino acids.

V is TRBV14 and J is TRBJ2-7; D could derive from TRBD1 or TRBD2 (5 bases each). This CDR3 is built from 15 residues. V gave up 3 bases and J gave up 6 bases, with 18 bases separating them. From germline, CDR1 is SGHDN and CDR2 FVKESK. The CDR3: CASSHRDLHRSEQYF. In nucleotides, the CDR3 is TGTGCCAGCAGCCACCGGGACCTTCATCGGAGCGAGCAGTACTTC. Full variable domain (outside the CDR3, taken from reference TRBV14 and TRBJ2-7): EAGVTQFPSHSVIEKGQTVTLRCDPISGHDNLYWYRRVMGKEIKFLLHFVKESKQDESGMPNNRFLAERTGGTYSTLKVQPAELEDSGVYFCASSHRDLHRSEQYFGPGTRLTVT.

CDR3 nucleotides: TGTGCCAGCAGTTCCCCCGGGACCGAAAGCGGGAGGGCCCTCGGCACCGGGGAGCTGTTTTTT. Translation gives CASSSPGTESGRALGTGELFF. The genes are TRBV27 and TRBJ2-2; the match to TRBD2 covers 10 bases. Germline values: CDR1 MNHEY, CDR2 SMNVEV (reference sequence). Germline trimming cut 4 bases from V and 4 bases from J; bases unmatched to any gene: 21. This CDR3 spans 21 amino acids.

This CDR3 is CASRPPGQGPNQPQHF. The CDR3 bases are TGTGCCAGCAGACCTCCGGGACAGGGGCCCAATCAGCCCCAGCATTTT. V is TRBV27 and J is TRBJ1-5; 10 bases are a match to TRBD1. Germline V gives CDR1 MNHEY, CDR2 SMNVEV (reference sequence). The CDR3 has 16 residues. Trimming took 6 bases from V and 3 from J; bases not matched to a gene: 8.

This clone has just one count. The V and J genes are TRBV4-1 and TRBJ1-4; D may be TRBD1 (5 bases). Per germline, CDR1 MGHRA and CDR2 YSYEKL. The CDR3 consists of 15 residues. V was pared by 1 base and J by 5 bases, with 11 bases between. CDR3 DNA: TGCGCCAGCAGCCAAGTGGGGGGGGGAAATGAAAAACTGTTTTTT. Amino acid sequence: CASSQVGGGNEKLFF.